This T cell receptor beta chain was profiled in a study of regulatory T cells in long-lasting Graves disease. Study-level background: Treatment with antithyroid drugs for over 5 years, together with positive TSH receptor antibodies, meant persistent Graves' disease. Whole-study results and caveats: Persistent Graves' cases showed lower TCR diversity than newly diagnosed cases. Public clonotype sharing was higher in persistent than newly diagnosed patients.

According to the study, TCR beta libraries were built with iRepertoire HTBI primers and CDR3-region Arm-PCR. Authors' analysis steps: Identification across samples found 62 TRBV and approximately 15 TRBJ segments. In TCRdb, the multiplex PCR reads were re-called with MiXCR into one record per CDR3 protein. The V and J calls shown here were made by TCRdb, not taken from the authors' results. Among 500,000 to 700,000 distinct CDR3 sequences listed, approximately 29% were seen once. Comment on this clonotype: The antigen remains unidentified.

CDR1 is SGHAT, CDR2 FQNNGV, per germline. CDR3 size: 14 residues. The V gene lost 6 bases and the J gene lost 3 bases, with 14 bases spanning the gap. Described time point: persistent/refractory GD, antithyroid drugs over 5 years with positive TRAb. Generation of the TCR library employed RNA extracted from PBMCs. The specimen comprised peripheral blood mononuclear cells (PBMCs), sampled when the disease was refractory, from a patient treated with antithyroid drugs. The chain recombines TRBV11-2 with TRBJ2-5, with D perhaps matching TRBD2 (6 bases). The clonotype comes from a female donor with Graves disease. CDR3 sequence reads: CASRHPGREETQYF. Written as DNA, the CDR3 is TGTGCCAGCAGACACCCCGGGAGAGAAGAGACCCAGTACTTC.